This TCR beta chain stems from a study of CXCR3-negative and CXCR3-positive naive CD8 T cells. Overall study context: Each library gave roughly 1.5 +/- 0.3 million of 130 million to 150 million TRB reads. The study's findings and limits: Naive CXCR3-positive and CXCR3-negative cells shared similar TRBV-TRBJ usage, unlike memory cells. In CXCR3-positive naive cells, the TRB CDR3s were more hydrophobic than in CXCR3-negative naive cells. After cryopreservation, expression of CXCR3 was partially reduced, and most assays were run with fresh PBMCs.

CDR3 size: 11 residues. CDR1 and CDR2 from the germline V gene are MDHEN and SYDVKM. A word on this clonotype: Antigen specificity is unknown.

Through 5' RACE with UMI labels, the TRB cDNA libraries were prepared. Using the 5' RACE reads, TCRdb records one entry per CDR3 protein without DNA. The sample has some 130,000 distinct CDR3 sequences; the top ten hold less than 0.55%. The chain has TRBV28 and TRBJ2-5. This receptor was identified in a human donor in good health. Some clones in this sample may be carry-over from other donors' samples. The sample consisted of naive CXCR3- CD8+ T cells from blood. Subset noted: CD45RO-CCR7+CD27+CD95- naive CD8+ T cells lacking CXCR3 (TNR3-). This CDR3 is CASSLRETQYF.